This T cell receptor beta chain was captured by sequencing in a study of T cell repertoires in cytomegalovirus infection. TCRdb re-called the reads through MiXCR, storing one row per CDR3 protein. The sample yields more than 30,000 distinct CDR3 sequences, about 54% seen once. This clonotype was seen more than once but under ten times. The antigen remains unidentified. CDR3 length: 17 residues. With V trimmed by 1 base and J by 3 bases, 10 bases remained unmatched. CDR1 is SGHTA and CDR2 is FQGNSA in the germline V gene. Study-level points and caveats: The ex vivo response was dominated by HLA-C-restricted CMV-specific TCR beta clonotypes.

The receptor's source is a human donor in good health (CMV status not recorded). Some clones in this sample may be carry-over from other donors' samples. This chain uses TRBV7-2 with TRBJ2-7, with TRBD2 matching 9 bases. Sequenced material: CD8+ T cells from cultured PBMCs, taken from culture after CMV antigen stimulation. The CDR3 spells CASSLGGSGGPYYEQYF. CDR3 coding DNA: TGTGCCAGCAGCTTAGGAGGTAGCGGGGGCCCGTACTACGAGCAGTACTTC.